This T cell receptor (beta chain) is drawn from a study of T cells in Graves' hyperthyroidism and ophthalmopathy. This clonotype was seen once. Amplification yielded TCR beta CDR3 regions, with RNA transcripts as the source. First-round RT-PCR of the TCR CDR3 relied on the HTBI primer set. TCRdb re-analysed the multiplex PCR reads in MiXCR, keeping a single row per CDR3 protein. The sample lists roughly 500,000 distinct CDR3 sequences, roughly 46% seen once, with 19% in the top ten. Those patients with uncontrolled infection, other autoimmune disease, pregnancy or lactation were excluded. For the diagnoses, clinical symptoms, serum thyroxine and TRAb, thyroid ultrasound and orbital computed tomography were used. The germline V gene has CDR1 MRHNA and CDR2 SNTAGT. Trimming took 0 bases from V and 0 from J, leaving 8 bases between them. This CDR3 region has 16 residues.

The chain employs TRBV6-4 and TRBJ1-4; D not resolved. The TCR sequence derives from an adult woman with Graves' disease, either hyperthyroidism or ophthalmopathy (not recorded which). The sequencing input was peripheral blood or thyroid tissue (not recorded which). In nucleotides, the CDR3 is TGTGCCAGCAGTGACTCGACGGACGCAACTAATGAAAAACTGTTTTTT. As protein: CASSDSTDATNEKLFF.